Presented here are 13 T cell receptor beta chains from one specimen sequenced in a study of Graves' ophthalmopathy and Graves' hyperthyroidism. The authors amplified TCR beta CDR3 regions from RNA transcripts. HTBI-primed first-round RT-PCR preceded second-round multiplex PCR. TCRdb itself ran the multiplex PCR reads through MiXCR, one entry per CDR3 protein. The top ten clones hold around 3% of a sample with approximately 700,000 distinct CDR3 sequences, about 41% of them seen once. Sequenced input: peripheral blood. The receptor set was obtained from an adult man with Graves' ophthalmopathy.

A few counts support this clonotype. The CDR3 DNA reads TGCAGCGTTGAATGGGGGCCCGCAGATACGCAGTATTTT. Amino acid sequence: CSVEWGPADTQYF. The chain links TRBV29-1 to TRBJ2-3, with D perhaps matching TRBD1 (6 bases). The germline gives CDR1 SQVTM, CDR2 ANQGSEA. V was clipped by 2 bases and J by 4 bases, with 10 bases between them. The CDR3 sequence is 13 residues long.

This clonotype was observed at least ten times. CDR3 in amino acids: CASRRTGSGANVLTF. The DNA of the CDR3 is TGTGCCAGCAGAAGGACAGGCTCTGGGGCCAACGTCCTGACTTTC. The chain couples TRBV12-3 or TRBV12-4 to TRBJ2-6; TRBD1 agrees at 7 bases. Trimming took 6 bases from V and 0 from J; bases not matched to a gene: 2. The CDR3 loop spans 15 amino acids.

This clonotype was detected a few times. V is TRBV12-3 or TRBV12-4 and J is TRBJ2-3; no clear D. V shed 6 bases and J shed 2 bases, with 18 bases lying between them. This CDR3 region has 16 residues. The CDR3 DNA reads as TGTGCCAGCAGCTTAACGCCTAGTGGCACCACAGATACGCAGTATTTT. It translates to CASSLTPSGTTDTQYF.

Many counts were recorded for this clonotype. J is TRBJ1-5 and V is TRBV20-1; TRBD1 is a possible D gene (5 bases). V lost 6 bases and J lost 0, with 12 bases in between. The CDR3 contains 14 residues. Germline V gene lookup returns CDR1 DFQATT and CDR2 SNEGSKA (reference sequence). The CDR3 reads CSASSGTSNQPQHF. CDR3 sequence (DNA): TGCAGTGCCTCCTCAGGGACTAGCAATCAGCCCCAGCATTTT.

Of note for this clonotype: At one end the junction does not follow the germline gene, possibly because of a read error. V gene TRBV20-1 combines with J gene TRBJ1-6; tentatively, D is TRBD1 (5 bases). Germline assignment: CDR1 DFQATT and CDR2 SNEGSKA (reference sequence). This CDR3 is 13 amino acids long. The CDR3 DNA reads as TGCAGTGCCTTACGGGGCAGAAATTCACCCTTCCACTTT. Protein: CSALRGRNSPFHF.

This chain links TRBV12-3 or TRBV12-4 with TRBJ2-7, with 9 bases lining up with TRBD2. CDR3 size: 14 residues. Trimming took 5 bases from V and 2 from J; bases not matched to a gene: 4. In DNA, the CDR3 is TGTGCCAGCAGTACGCGGGAGGGGGCCTACGAGCAGTACTTC. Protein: CASSTREGAYEQYF.

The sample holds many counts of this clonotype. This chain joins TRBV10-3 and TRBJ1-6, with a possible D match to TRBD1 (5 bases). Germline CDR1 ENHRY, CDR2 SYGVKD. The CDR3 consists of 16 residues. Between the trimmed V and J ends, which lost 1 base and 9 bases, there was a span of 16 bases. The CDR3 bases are TGTGCCATCAGTGAGTGGTCAGGGTCAGACCCTTCACCCCTCCACTTT. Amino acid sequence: CAISEWSGSDPSPLHF.

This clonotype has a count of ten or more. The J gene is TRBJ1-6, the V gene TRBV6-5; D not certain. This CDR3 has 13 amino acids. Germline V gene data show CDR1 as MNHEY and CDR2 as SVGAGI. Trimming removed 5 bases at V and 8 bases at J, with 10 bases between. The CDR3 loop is CASSEGQDSPLHF. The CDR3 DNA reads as TGTGCCAGCAGTGAAGGGCAGGATTCACCCCTCCACTTT.

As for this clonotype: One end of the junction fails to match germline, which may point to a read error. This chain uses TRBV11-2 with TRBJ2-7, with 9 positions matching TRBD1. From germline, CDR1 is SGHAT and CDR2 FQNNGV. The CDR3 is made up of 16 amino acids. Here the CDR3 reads CASSPTKDRGPYEQHF. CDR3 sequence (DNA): TGTGCCAGCAGTCCAACTAAGGACAGGGGCCCCTACGAGCAGCACTTC. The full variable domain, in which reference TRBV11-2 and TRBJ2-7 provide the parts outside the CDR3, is EAGVAQSPRYKIIEKRQSVAFWCNPISGHATLYWYQQILGQGPKLLIQFQNNGVVDDSQLPKDRFSAERLKGVDSTLKIQPAKLEDSAVYLCASSPTKDRGPYEQHFGPGTRLTVT.

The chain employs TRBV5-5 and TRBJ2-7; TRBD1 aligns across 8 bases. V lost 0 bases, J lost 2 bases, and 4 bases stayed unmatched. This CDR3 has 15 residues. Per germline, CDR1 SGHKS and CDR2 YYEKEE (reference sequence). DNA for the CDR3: TGTGCCAGCAGCTTGGCGGGACAGGAAACCTACGAGCAGTACTTC. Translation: CASSLAGQETYEQYF.

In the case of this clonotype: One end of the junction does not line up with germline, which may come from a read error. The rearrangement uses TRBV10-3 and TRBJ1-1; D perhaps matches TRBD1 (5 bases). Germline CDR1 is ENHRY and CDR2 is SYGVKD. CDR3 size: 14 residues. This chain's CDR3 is CASSYRRGRTEAFF. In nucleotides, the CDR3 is TGTGCCAGCAGTTACCGTAGGGGTAGGACTGAAGCTTTCTTT.

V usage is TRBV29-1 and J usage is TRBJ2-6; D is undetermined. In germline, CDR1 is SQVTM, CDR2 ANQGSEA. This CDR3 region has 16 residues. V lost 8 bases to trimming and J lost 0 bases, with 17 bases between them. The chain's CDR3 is CSSYRAVRSGANVLTF. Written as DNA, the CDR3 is TGCAGCAGTTATAGGGCGGTCCGCTCTGGGGCCAACGTCCTGACTTTC.

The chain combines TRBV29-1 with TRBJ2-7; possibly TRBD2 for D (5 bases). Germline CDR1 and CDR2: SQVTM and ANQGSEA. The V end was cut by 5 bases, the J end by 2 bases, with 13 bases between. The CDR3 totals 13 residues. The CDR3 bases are TGCAGCGTTCTGAGGGCAGAGACCTACGAGCAGTACTTC. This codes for CSVLRAETYEQYF.